This T cell receptor (beta chain) was sequenced during a study of blood T cell repertoires in COVID-19. Authors' processing steps: From reference gene primer amplification, estimates of nucleated cell counts were derived. Profiled with immunoSEQ multiplex PCR; TCRdb holds only in-frame clones, not every one. V and J calls and clone size come straight from that table; D and trimming were deduced from the DNA. Here the sample spans fewer than 95,000 clones, 88% being singletons. The V gene's germline CDR1 is GTSNPN and CDR2 SVGIG (reference sequence). This CDR3 is 12 amino acids long. Trimming removed 5 bases from V and 5 bases from J, with 12 bases in between.

The origin of this receptor is a woman over 75 with acute or convalescent COVID-19. What was sequenced was peripheral blood. The chain employs TRBV30 and TRBJ1-2; D is unclear. CDR3 sequence: CAWATSDYGYTF. DNA of the CDR3: TGTGCCTGGGCGACATCGGATTATGGCTACACCTTC.